This T cell receptor beta chain came from a study of OX40 agonist ivuxolimab in advanced cancers. Profiled with immunoSEQ multiplex PCR; TCRdb holds only in-frame clones, not every one. The data show some 76,000 clones, roughly 80% seen once. The study sampled blood at baseline, cycle 4 day 1, and cycle 7 day 1. Study outcomes and limitations: Several nonresponders also turned out to have low normalized T-cell clonal expansion. CD4+ T cells averaged fewer expanded clones than CD8+ T cells. Among expanded peripheral T cells, antigen specificity went undetermined.

Only a few counts were recorded for this clone. Its antigen is unknown. Germline CDR1 is LGHNT and CDR2 is FRNRAP. CDR3 length: 12 amino acids. The V gene lost 3 bases and the J gene lost 5 bases, with 7 bases spanning the gap. This TCR came from an adult with an advanced solid tumor such as melanoma, head and neck, liver or kidney cancer. The chain couples TRBV12-5 to TRBJ1-2, with a tentative D call TRBD1 (5 bases). This specimen was CD4+ or CD8+ T cells sorted from blood, taken in a trial of the OX40 agonist ivuxolimab. CDR3 nucleotide sequence: TGTGCTAGTGGTTTTTCAGGGTATGGCTACACCTTC. Protein product: CASGFSGYGYTF. The full variable domain, its missing parts supplied by reference TRBV12-5 and TRBJ1-2, is DARVTQTPRHKVTEMGQEVTMRCQPILGHNTVFWYRQTMMQGLELLAYFRNRAPLDDSGMPKDRFSAEMPDATLATLKIQPSEPRDSAVYFCASGFSGYGYTFGSGTRLTVV.